Included here is one T cell receptor beta chain sequence, with context. The germline V gene has CDR1 SGHTA and CDR2 FQGNSA. V lost 5 bases, J lost 5 bases, and 25 bases lay in between. The CDR3 totals 17 residues. The sample belongs to a study of blood T cell repertoires in COVID-19. At the level of the study: The United States, Italy and Spain provided the acute and convalescent COVID-19 samples.

Participants, about 18 to 90 years old, spanned around 25 US areas. Allocation to cohorts depended on clinical history reported by the participants. The protocol was immunoSEQ multiplex PCR, while the TCRdb copy is restricted to in-frame clones and leaves out a portion. The sample has 290,000 or so clones, around 90% seen once. V and J are TRBV7-2 and TRBJ2-7, with D perhaps TRBD2 (6 bases). The sequence was collected from a woman in her late teens or twenties with acute COVID-19. The sample was PBMCs or T cells enriched from blood (not recorded which). Here the CDR3 DNA reads TGTGCCAGCAGCCAACCCCCTTGGGAGCGTGGGGAGGACGAGCAGTACTTC. Protein product: CASSQPPWERGEDEQYF.